The 18 T cell receptor beta chains presented below share a single source sample, sequenced in a study of blood T cell repertoires in COVID-19. The data were produced by immunoSEQ multiplex PCR, yet TCRdb's version contains in-frame clones alone and is incomplete. Of some 260,000 clones listed, about 81% are singletons. Sequenced: PBMCs or T cells enriched from blood (not recorded which). These receptor sequences come from a man younger than 40 with acute COVID-19.

J is TRBJ1-2 and V is TRBV3-1 (or the pseudogene TRBV3-2); TRBD1 aligns across 7 bases. The CDR3 is made up of 15 amino acids. CDR1 is LGHDT and CDR2 is YNNKEL in the germline V gene (reference sequence). After removal of 0 bases from V and 5 bases from J, the junction contained 6 bases not matched to a gene. The CDR3 coding sequence is TGTGCCAGCAGCCAAGAGCAGGGGGTAAGGTATGGCTACACCTTC. Amino acid sequence: CASSQEQGVRYGYTF.

The chain recombines TRBV10-3 with TRBJ2-1, with TRBD2 matching over 7 bases. This CDR3 has 14 residues. CDR1 is ENHRY and CDR2 is SYGVKD in the germline V gene. With V trimmed by 4 bases and J by 8 bases, 8 bases remained unmatched. The CDR3 reads CAISGGGRRHEQFF. The CDR3 bases are TGTGCCATCAGTGGCGGCGGGAGAAGACATGAGCAGTTCTTC.

V is TRBV7-9 and J is TRBJ2-3, with D uncertain. Germline-derived CDR1 and CDR2 are SEHNR and FQNEAQ (reference sequence). V was cut by 3 bases and J by 5 bases, with 12 bases left in between. CDR3 length: 14 residues. The CDR3 DNA follows: TGTGCCAGCAGCTTTGAAAACTTATTAGATACGCAGTATTTT. Translating it yields CASSFENLLDTQYF.

Only a few counts were recorded for this clone. This chain uses TRBV5-4 with TRBJ1-1, with D hard to call. The CDR3 has 15 amino acids. Germline V gene sequence: CDR1 SGHNT, CDR2 YYREEE (reference sequence). V was pared by 1 base and J by 0 bases, with 10 bases between. The CDR3 region has the DNA TGTGCCAGCAGCTTGAACAGAGGGATGAACACTGAAGCTTTCTTT. Translated, it gives CASSLNRGMNTEAFF.

The CDR3 loop is CASSTSGRNTEAFF. CDR3 in DNA: TGTGCCAGCAGCACAAGCGGGCGGAACACTGAAGCTTTCTTT. The rearrangement links TRBV5-4 to TRBJ1-1; no clear D. The CDR3 has 14 amino acids. Looked up from germline, CDR1 is SGHNT and CDR2 is YYREEE (reference sequence). V was trimmed by 4 bases and J by 1 base, leaving 11 bases between them. The full variable domain, its missing parts supplied by reference TRBV5-4 and TRBJ1-1, is ETGVTQSPTHLIKTRGQQVTLRCSSQSGHNTVSWYQQALGQGPQFIFQYYREEENGRGNFPPRFSGLQFPNYSSELNVNALELDDSALYLCASSTSGRNTEAFFGQGTRLTVV.

This chain uses TRBV6-2 or TRBV6-3 with TRBJ1-5, with a tentative D call TRBD1 (6 bases). CDR1 is MNHEY and CDR2 is SVGEGT in the germline V gene. This CDR3 comprises 15 residues. Trimming took 8 bases from V and 2 from J, leaving 16 bases between them. The CDR3 loop is CASGHGGARNQPQHF. CDR3 nucleotides: TGTGCCAGCGGCCACGGGGGGGCGCGCAATCAGCCCCAGCATTTT.

The DNA of the CDR3 is TGTGCCAGCAGTGATTCGCTCGGGCAGGGAAATTCACCCCTCCACTTT. This sequence encodes CASSDSLGQGNSPLHF. The chain links TRBV6-1 to TRBJ1-6; weak D call: TRBD1 (5 bases). V shed 3 bases and J shed 7 bases, with 16 bases lying between them. Germline V gene lookup returns CDR1 MNHNS and CDR2 SASEGT. CDR3 length: 16 amino acids.

The V and J genes are TRBV7-3 and TRBJ2-5, with D possibly matching TRBD1 (6 bases). V was shortened by 5 bases and J by 1 base, with 8 bases between the two germline ends. Per the germline V gene, CDR1 is SGHTA and CDR2 is FQGTGA. This CDR3 region has 13 residues. CDR3 protein: CASSRQVQETQYF. In DNA form, the CDR3 reads TGTGCCAGCAGCCGACAGGTCCAAGAGACCCAGTACTTC.

V is TRBV5-1 and J is TRBJ2-6, with D possibly matching TRBD1 (6 bases). V lost 4 bases and J 1 base, leaving 12 bases between the germline ends. Germline loops: CDR1 SGHRS, CDR2 YFSETQ. CDR3 size: 16 residues. In DNA, the CDR3 is TGCGCCAGCAGCCCCGGTGGGACATCTGGGGCCAACGTCCTGACTTTC. This encodes CASSPGGTSGANVLTF.

The V and J genes are TRBV5-8 and TRBJ1-3; D may be TRBD1 (6 bases). This CDR3 region has 14 residues. Trimming left V 3 bases short and J 0 bases short, with 7 bases between. Looked up from germline, CDR1 is SGHTS and CDR2 is YDEGEE. The CDR3 region is CASSWTVSGNTIYF. The CDR3 DNA reads as TGTGCCAGCAGCTGGACAGTCTCTGGAAACACCATATATTTT.

This chain connects TRBV2 to TRBJ2-7; 9 bases agree with TRBD2. Trimming at V came to 1 base and at J to 2 bases, leaving 9 bases not matched to a gene. Looked up from germline, CDR1 is SNHLY and CDR2 is FYNNEI. The CDR3 spans 17 residues. For the CDR3, the DNA is TGTGCCAGCAGTGAAGACGCTAGCGGGATTTACACCTACGAGCAGTACGTC. Residues: CASSEDASGIYTYEQYV.

The genes are TRBV10-3 and TRBJ2-1; 9 bases fit TRBD1. Germline-derived CDR1 and CDR2 are ENHRY and SYGVKD. The CDR3 has 14 residues. J lost 9 bases, V lost 0 bases, and 3 bases had no gene match. CDR3 region: CAISESTGGGEQFF. CDR3 DNA: TGTGCCATCAGTGAGTCGACAGGGGGAGGTGAGCAGTTCTTC.

This clone appeared a few times. The chain joins TRBV4-2 to TRBJ2-3, with 7 bases identical to TRBD2. This CDR3 has 15 amino acids. Germline trimming cut 8 bases from V and 2 bases from J; bases unmatched to any gene: 10. CDR1 LGHNA and CDR2 YNFKEQ come from the germline V gene. CDR3 sequence: CASAGWAGDTDTQYF. The DNA of the CDR3 is TGTGCCAGCGCTGGTTGGGCGGGGGACACAGATACGCAGTATTTT.

The chain couples TRBV7-2 to TRBJ1-4; weak D call: TRBD1 (6 bases). CDR3 length equals 15 residues. Germline-derived CDR1 and CDR2 are SGHTA and FQGNSA. V lost 6 bases to trimming and J lost 4 bases, with 15 bases between them. The CDR3: CASRKGGGYNEKLFF. The CDR3 DNA sequence: TGTGCCAGCAGGAAGGGGGGGGGCTATAATGAAAAACTGTTTTTT.

V gene TRBV18 combines with J gene TRBJ2-1, with 9 nucleotides matching TRBD2. This CDR3 spans 16 amino acids. Trimming took 2 bases from V and 7 from J; bases not matched to a gene: 9. Per germline, CDR1 KGHSH and CDR2 LQKENI. The CDR3: CASSPIGREGTNEQFF. DNA of the CDR3: TGTGCCAGCTCACCAATAGGGCGGGAGGGAACGAATGAGCAGTTCTTC.

The rearrangement links TRBV18 to TRBJ1-2; no clear D gene. The V gene's germline CDR1 is KGHSH and CDR2 LQKENI. The CDR3 consists of 13 residues. V was clipped by 3 bases and J by 6 bases, with 11 bases between them. The DNA for the CDR3 is TGTGCCAGCTCACCGCTGGTGGCCGATGGCTACACCTTC. Its protein product is CASSPLVADGYTF.

This chain uses TRBV6-5 with TRBJ2-3, with 9 nucleotides matching TRBD2. V trimming: 6 bases; J trimming: 1 base; junction bases outside the gene matches: 5. This CDR3 comprises 15 residues. CDR1 is MNHEY, CDR2 SVGAGI, per germline. The CDR3 loop is CASRTTSGRTDTQYF. The CDR3 coding sequence is TGTGCCAGCAGGACGACTAGCGGACGCACAGATACGCAGTATTTT.

The chain uses TRBV24-1 and TRBJ2-5; 13 bases are a match to TRBD2. The V gene end was trimmed by 9 bases and the J gene end by 4 bases; junction bases not matched to a gene: 10. Germline CDR1 KGHDR, CDR2 SFDVKD. This CDR3 is built from 16 residues. CDR3 sequence: CATGTSGVGVAETQYF. CDR3 DNA: TGTGCCACCGGGACTAGCGGGGTGGGAGTCGCAGAGACCCAGTACTTC.